This TCR beta chain was found in a study of blood T cell repertoires in COVID-19. In the original workflow: For nucleated cells, counts were estimated from reference gene primer amplification. Here immunoSEQ multiplex PCR was the method, and the copy in TCRdb shows in-frame clones only, minus some. V and J calls and clone size are as listed in that table; D and trimming were resolved from the DNA. The profile shows roughly 260,000 clones, more than 70% of them singletons. Germline-derived CDR1 and CDR2 are SGHTA and FQGTGA. V lost 1 base, J lost 6 bases, and 10 bases lay in between. The CDR3 covers 14 residues.

The J gene is TRBJ1-5, the V gene TRBV7-3; D remains unclear. This sequence was found in a woman in her 50s with acute or convalescent COVID-19. Input material: peripheral blood. The CDR3 region has the DNA TGTGCCAGCAGCTTAATCGGGCGGGTTCAGCCCCAGCATTTT. This sequence encodes CASSLIGRVQPQHF. Supplemented by reference TRBV7-3 and TRBJ1-5, the full variable domain reads GAGVSQTPSNKVTEKGKYVELRCDPISGHTALYWYRQSLGQGPEFLIYFQGTGAADDSGLPNDRFFAVRPEGSVSTLKIQRTERGDSAVYLCASSLIGRVQPQHFGDGTRLSIL.